This T cell receptor (beta chain) appears in the sequencing data of a study of OX40 agonist ivuxolimab in advanced cancers. Autoimmune disease history or systemic immunosuppression led to patients being barred. Patients had blood sampled at baseline and again on cycle 4 day 1 and cycle 7 day 1. General study findings and limits: Partial responders receiving 0.1-3.0 mg/kg showed among the lowest clonal expansion. At doses 0.1 to 3.0 mg/kg, CD4+ and CD8+ clones expanded.

Sequenced by immunoSEQ multiplex PCR; TCRdb stores in-frame clones only, minus some. Here the sample spans approximately 39,000 clones, under 85% being singletons. With respect to this clone: Antigen unknown.

Germline V gives CDR1 SNHLY, CDR2 FYNNEI. The V and J ends lost 11 bases and 2 bases respectively, with 18 bases between them. The CDR3 is made up of 14 amino acids. The sample in question was CD4+ or CD8+ T cells sorted from blood, obtained in a trial of the OX40 agonist ivuxolimab. The rearrangement links TRBV2 to TRBJ2-5, with TRBD1 as a possible D gene (6 bases). The sequence was obtained from an adult with an advanced solid tumor such as melanoma, head and neck, liver or kidney cancer. CDR3 coding DNA: TGTGCCTGCCGTTGGACAGAAGTTCAAGAGACCCAGTACTTC. Residues: CACRWTEVQETQYF.